The sequence of this TCR beta chain was determined in a study of blood T cell repertoires in COVID-19 (TCRdb year 2020). For the wider study: Collaborator samples came from the United States, Italy and Spain and covered acute and convalescent phases of COVID-19. The material from the prospective study consisted of cDNA or gDNA derived from T cells, B-cell-depleted T cells, or PBMCs. The samples were drawn from the first 160 participants of the ongoing ImmuneRACE study and from 950 to 1,500 subjects provided by 6 global collaborators. Nearly every sample came with metadata listing a de-identified subject ID, COVID-19 status, age in years and sex. Where available, HLA class I and class II types were taken from metadata supplied by the sample provider and were not determined by assay-based typing. The repertoires were made available in a free public database intended to serve as a resource for research on the immune response to SARS-CoV-2. Subjects who had been exposed to COVID-19, were actively infected with it, or had recovered from it provided the deeply sampled blood TCRbeta repertoires that made up the dataset.

TCRbeta CDR3 regions were amplified from genomic DNA by means of the immunoSEQ Assay, a bias-controlled multiplex PCR. On the study's bioinformatics: Nucleated cell counts per sample were estimated from amplification of reference gene primers within the assay. Sequence reads were collapsed and filtered to measure the absolute abundance of every unique TCRbeta CDR3 rearrangement. For each sample, productive Simpson clonality was calculated by taking the square root of Simpson's diversity index across productive rearrangements. The table comes from immuneACCESS by way of TCRdb, which keeps in-frame sequences with V and J called. Part of the clones is missing from these tables; in studies checked, under half for an unresolved V gene and the rest for unknown reasons. That table is the source of V, J and clone size, and D and trimming were worked out from the DNA. The sample includes about 65,000 clones, with about nine tenths observed a single time. Jointly, the top ten make up 1.3% of the sample.

The collaborating institutions used their own protocols to collect whole blood in K2EDTA tubes. For TCRbeta analysis, collaborator samples were shipped as frozen whole blood, as isolated PBMCs, or as DNA extracted from either sample type. Measured from the cysteine to the phenylalanine, the CDR3 is 14 residues long. Here the CDR3 DNA is all that survives: 42 bases in frame from base 1. V loses 4 bases, J loses 4 bases, and the germline ends lie 14 bases apart. Reading the germline V gene gives CDR1 SGHDT and CDR2 YYEEEE. Remarks on this clone: Its antigen is currently not known. No clone much larger than this one lies a single base away; base qualities are absent.

Broad study findings and their caveats: How much clinical and demographic metadata was included differed by source and by participant, and the metadata was provided uncurated.

The sequencing sample was made of peripheral blood. The TCR originated in a man in his 60s with acute or convalescent COVID-19. The V gene is TRBV5-6 and the J gene is TRBJ1-2; the best D guess is TRBD1, with 5 bases matching. The encoded CDR3 is CASSAQGVVYGYTF. The sequence in DNA is TGTGCCAGCAGCGCCCAAGGGGTCGTCTATGGCTACACCTTC.